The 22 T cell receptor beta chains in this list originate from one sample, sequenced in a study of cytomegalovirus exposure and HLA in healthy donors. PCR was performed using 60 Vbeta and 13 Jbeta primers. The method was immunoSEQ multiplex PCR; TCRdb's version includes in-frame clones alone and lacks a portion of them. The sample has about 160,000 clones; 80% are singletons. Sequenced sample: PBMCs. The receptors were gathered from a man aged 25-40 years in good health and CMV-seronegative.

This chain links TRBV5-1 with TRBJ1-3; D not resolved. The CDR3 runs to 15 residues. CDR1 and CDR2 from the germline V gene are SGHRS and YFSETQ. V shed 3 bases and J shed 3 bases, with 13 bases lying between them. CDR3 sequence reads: CASSSVGGFGNTIYF. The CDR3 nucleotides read TGCGCCAGCAGCTCGGTAGGCGGCTTTGGAAACACCATATATTTT.

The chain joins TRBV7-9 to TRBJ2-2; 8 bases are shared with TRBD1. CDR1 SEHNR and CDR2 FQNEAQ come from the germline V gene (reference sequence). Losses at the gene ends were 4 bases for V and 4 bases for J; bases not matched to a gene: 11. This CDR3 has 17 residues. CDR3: CASSSSDRGIGTGELFF. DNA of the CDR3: TGTGCCAGCAGCTCTAGTGACAGGGGTATCGGCACCGGGGAGCTGTTTTTT.

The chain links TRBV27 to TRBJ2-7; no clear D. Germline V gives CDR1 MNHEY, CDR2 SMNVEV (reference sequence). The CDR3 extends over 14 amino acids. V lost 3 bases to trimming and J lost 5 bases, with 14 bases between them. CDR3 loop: CASSLTRVPHEQYF. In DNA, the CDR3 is TGTGCCAGCAGTTTGACAAGAGTCCCCCACGAGCAGTACTTC.

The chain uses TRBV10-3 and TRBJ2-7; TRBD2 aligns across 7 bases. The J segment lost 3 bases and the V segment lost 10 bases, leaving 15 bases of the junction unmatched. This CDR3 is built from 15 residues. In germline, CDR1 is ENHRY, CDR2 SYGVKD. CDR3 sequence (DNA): TGTGCCACCAAGTACGGGGATGGGGGGGGCTACGAGCAGTACTTC. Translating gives CATKYGDGGGYEQYF.

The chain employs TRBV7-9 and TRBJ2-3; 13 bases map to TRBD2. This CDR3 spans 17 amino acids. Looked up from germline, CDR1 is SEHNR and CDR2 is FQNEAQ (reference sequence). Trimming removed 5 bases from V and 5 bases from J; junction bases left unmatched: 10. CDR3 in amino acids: CASSLGLGLAGRDTQYF. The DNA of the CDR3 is TGTGCCAGCAGCCTAGGGCTGGGACTAGCGGGGCGAGATACGCAGTATTTT.

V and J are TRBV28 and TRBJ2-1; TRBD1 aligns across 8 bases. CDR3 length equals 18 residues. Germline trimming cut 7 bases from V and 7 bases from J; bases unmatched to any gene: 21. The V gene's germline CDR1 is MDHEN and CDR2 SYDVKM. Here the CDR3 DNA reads TGTGCCAGCACCCCACCATTGGGGGGCAGGGGGCGAAAAAATGAGCAGTTCTTC. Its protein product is CASTPPLGGRGRKNEQFF.

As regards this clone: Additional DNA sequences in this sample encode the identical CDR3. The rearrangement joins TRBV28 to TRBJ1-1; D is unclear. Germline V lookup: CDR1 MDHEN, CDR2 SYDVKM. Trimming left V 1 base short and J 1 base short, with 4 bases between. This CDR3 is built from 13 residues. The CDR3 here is CASSLSGNTEAFF. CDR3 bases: TGTGCCAGCAGTTTATCCGGGAACACTGAAGCTTTCTTT.

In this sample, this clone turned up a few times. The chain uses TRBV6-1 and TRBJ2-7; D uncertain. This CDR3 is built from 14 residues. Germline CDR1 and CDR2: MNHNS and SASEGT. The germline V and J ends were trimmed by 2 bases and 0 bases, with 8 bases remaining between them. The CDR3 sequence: CASSESISSYEQYF. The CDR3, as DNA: TGTGCCAGCAGTGAATCGATCAGCTCCTACGAGCAGTACTTC.

The CDR3 DNA reads as TGTGCCAGCAGTCTCCTGACTAGCGGGAGTGTTGAGCAGTTCTTC. The encoded protein is CASSLLTSGSVEQFF. V is TRBV2 and J is TRBJ2-1; 12 positions match TRBD2. The V segment lost 5 bases and the J segment 9 bases; nucleotides outside the gene matches: 8. The CDR3 contains 15 residues. Germline-derived CDR1 and CDR2 are SNHLY and FYNNEI.

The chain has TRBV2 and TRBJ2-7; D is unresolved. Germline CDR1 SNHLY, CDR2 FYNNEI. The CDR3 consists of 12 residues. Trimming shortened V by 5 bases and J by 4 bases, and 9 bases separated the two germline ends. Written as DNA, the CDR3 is TGTGCCAGCAGTCCTTATGTTTACGAGCAGTACTTC. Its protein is CASSPYVYEQYF.

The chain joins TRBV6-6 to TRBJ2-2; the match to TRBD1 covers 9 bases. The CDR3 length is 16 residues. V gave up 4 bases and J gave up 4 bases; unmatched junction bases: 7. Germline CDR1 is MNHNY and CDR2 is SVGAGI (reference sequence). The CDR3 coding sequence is TGTGCCAGCAGTTTCGTATCGGGACAGGGCACCGGGGAGCTGTTTTTT. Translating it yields CASSFVSGQGTGELFF.

CDR3 DNA sequence: TGTGCCAGCACCCCGAGGGAGAATATTTATGGCTACACCTTC. This codes for CASTPRENIYGYTF. The chain recombines TRBV6-5 with TRBJ1-2, with D hard to call. Germline-derived CDR1 and CDR2 are MNHEY and SVGAGI. Trimming cost V 7 bases and J 5 bases, with 17 bases left between them. CDR3 length equals 14 residues.

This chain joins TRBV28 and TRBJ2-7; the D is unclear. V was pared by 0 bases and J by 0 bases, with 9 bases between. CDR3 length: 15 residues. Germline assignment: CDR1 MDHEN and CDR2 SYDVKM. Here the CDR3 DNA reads TGTGCCAGCAGTTTATGGTACAGTAGCTCCTACGAGCAGTACTTC. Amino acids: CASSLWYSSSYEQYF.

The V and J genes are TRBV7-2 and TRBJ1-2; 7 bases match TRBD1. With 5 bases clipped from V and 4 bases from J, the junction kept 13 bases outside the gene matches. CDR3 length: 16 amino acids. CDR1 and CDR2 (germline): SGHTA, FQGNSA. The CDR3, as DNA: TGTGCCAGCAGCATCGGGACAGCTCCTCCCTTCTATGGCTACACCTTC. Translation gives CASSIGTAPPFYGYTF.

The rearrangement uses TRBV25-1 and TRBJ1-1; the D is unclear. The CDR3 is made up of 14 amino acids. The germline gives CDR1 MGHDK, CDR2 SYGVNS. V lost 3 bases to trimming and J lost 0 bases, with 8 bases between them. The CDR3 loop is CASSEARMNTEAFF. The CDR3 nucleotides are TGTGCCAGCAGTGAGGCCAGGATGAACACTGAAGCTTTCTTT.

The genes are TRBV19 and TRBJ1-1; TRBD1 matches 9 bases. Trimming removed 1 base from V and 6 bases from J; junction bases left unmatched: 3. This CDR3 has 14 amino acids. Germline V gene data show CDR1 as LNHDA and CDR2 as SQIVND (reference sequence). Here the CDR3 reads CASSIGDRVSEAFF. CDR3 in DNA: TGTGCCAGTAGTATAGGGGACAGGGTATCTGAAGCTTTCTTT.

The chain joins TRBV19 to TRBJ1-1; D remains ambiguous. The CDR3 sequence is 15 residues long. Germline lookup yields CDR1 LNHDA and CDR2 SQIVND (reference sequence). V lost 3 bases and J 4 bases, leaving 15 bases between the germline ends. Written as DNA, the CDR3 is TGTGCCAGTAGTATTCTTGAGGCGAGCGGCACTGAAGCTTTCTTT. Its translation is CASSILEASGTEAFF. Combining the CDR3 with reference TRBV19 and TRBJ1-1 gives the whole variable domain DGGITQSPKYLFRKEGQNVTLSCEQNLNHDAMYWYRQDPGQGLRLIYYSQIVNDFQKGDIAEGYSVSREKKESFPLTVTSAQKNPTAFYLCASSILEASGTEAFFGQGTRLTVV.

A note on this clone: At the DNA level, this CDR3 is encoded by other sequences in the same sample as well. The CDR3: CASSPTGSGANVLTF. CDR3 DNA sequence: TGTGCCAGCTCACCCACAGGGTCAGGGGCCAACGTCCTGACTTTC. V is TRBV18 and J is TRBJ2-6; the D gene is possibly TRBD1 (6 bases). CDR1 and CDR2 (germline): KGHSH, LQKENI. V gave up 3 bases and J gave up 4 bases, with 10 bases separating them. The CDR3 covers 15 residues.

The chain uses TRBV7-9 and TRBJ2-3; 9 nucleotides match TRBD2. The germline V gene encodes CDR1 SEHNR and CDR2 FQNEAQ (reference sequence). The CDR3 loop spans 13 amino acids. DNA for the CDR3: TGTTCCAAGACTAGCGGTTACACAGATACGCAGTATTTT. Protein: CSKTSGYTDTQYF.

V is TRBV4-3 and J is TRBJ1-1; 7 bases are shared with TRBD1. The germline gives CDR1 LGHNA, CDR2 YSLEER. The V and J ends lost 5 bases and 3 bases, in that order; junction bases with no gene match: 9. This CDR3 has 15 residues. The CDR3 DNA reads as TGCGCCAGCAGCTTCCGACAGGGTGCCGACACTGAAGCTTTCTTT. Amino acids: CASSFRQGADTEAFF.

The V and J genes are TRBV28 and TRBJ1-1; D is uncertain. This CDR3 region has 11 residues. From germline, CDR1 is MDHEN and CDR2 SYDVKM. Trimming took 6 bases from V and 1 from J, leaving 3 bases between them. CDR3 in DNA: TGTGCCAGCAGAGCGAACACTGAAGCTTTCTTT. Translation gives CASRANTEAFF.

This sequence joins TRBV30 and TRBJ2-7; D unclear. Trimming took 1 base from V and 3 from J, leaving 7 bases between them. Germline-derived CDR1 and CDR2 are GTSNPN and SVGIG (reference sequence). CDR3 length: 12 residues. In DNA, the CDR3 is TGTGCCTGGAGTGCTACAGTCTACGAGCAGTACTTC. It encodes CAWSATVYEQYF.